These T cell receptor beta chains were read from a single sample in a study of regulatory T cells in long-lasting Graves disease. MiXCR, run by TCRdb on the multiplex PCR reads, gives a single entry per CDR3 protein. The sample holds a few hundred thousand distinct CDR3 sequences, 20% to 25% seen once. The sequenced sample was peripheral blood mononuclear cells (PBMCs), obtained at new diagnosis, from a patient treated with antithyroid drugs. The receptor set was obtained from a female donor with Graves disease. The CDR3 runs from the conserved cysteine through the conserved F or W. Fields, in order: clone size, D gene, V gene, J gene, CDR3 protein, CDR3 DNA. A D gene is named only where the DNA matches it firmly. A row's size may be missing; if present it is once, few, many or a size class.

>once|NA|TRBV10-3|TRBJ1-5
CAISEPGNQPQHF
TGTGCCATCAGTGAGCCGGGGAATCAGCCCCAGCATTTT
>NA|NA|TRBV3-1|TRBJ2-7
CASSQDIAEQYF
TGTGCCAGCAGCCAAGACATAGCCGAGCAGTACTTC
>many|NA|TRBV18|TRBJ2-1
CASSFGPDNEQFF
TGTGCCAGCTCATTCGGACCAGACAATGAGCAGTTCTTC
>NA|NA|TRBV29-1|TRBJ1-1
CSVSRGTRDEAFF
TGCAGCGTTAGCCGAGGGACACGCGATGAAGCTTTCTTT
>NA|NA|TRBV7-3|TRBJ1-2
CASSLSGRSYAGRDF
TGTGCCAGCAGCCTTAGCGGGAGGTCCTACGCCGGGCGAGACTTC
>many|TRBD1|TRBV6-2/TRBV6-3|TRBJ1-6
CASSYSTRTGANSPLHF
TGTGCCAGCAGTTACTCAACCCGGACAGGGGCAAATTCACCCCTCCACTTT
>few|NA|TRBV7-9|TRBJ2-1
CASSLEGRKKFF
TGTGCCAGCAGCTTAGAGGGCAGGAAGAAGTTCTTC
>many|TRBD1|TRBV13|TRBJ2-5
CASSFGTGGSKTQYF
TGTGCCAGCAGCTTCGGGACAGGGGGTTCGAAGACCCAGTACTTC
>many|NA|TRBV3-1|TRBJ1-1
CASSAGYTEAFF
TGTGCCAGCAGCGCAGGGTACACTGAAGCTTTCTTT
>NA|TRBD1|TRBV5-1|TRBJ2-4
CASSLPGTETAKNIQYF
TGCGCCAGCAGCCTTCCCGGGACAGAGACAGCCAAAAACATTCAGTACTTC
>many|TRBD1|TRBV12-3/TRBV12-4|TRBJ1-4
CASSLGDRGNEKLFF
TGTGCCAGCAGTTTGGGGGACAGGGGTAATGAAAAACTGTTTTTT
>many|TRBD2|TRBV30|TRBJ2-7
CAWSLAGGSYEQYF
TGTGCCTGGAGCCTAGCGGGAGGCTCCTACGAGCAGTACTTC
>NA|NA|TRBV3-1|TRBJ1-3
CASSHNLQGSIYF
TGTGCCAGCAGCCACAACCTACAAGGGTCCATATATTTT
>NA|TRBD2|TRBV7-3|TRBJ2-1
CVSSAGVLAGASFEQFF
TGTGTCAGCAGCGCCGGCGTACTAGCGGGAGCGTCTTTTGAGCAGTTCTTC
>few|NA|TRBV13|TRBJ1-1
CASSLGRPNTEAFF
TGTGCCAGCAGCTTAGGACGCCCGAACACTGAAGCTTTCTTT
>NA|NA|TRBV11-3|TRBJ2-2
CASSLDRAASVLGELFF
TGTGCCAGCAGCTTAGATCGGGCGGCTAGCGTACTCGGGGAGCTGTTTTTT
>NA|NA|TRBV28|TRBJ2-7
CASSLEQIYEQYF
TGTGCCAGCAGTTTGGAACAGATCTACGAGCAGTACTTC
>many|NA|TRBV20-1|TRBJ2-3
CSAWRGAGTDTQYF
TGCAGTGCTTGGCGCGGGGCAGGGACAGATACGCAGTATTTT
>many|NA|TRBV2|TRBJ1-5
CASANRDGNQPQHF
TGTGCCAGCGCGAACCGGGACGGCAATCAGCCCCAGCATTTT
>many|NA|TRBV5-1|TRBJ2-3
CASSLGQNTDTQYF
TGCGCCAGCAGCTTGGGGCAGAACACAGATACGCAGTATTTT
>many|TRBD2|TRBV29-1|TRBJ2-3
CSVALLAGMDTQYF
TGCAGCGTTGCGTTACTAGCGGGAATGGATACGCAGTATTTT
>many|TRBD1|TRBV20-1|TRBJ2-5
CSARDSEDRGWETQYF
TGCAGTGCTAGAGATTCCGAGGACAGGGGTTGGGAGACCCAGTACTTC
>NA|NA|TRBV28|TRBJ2-5
CATTKWREETQYF
TGTGCCACCACAAAATGGAGGGAAGAGACCCAGTACTTC
>many|TRBD2|TRBV2|TRBJ2-7
CASSGAGREQYF
TGTGCCAGTAGCGGGGCTGGTCGGGAGCAGTACTTC
>many|NA|TRBV30|TRBJ2-5
CAAHARSQETQYF
TGTGCCGCCCACGCCCGTTCGCAAGAGACCCAGTACTTC
>few|TRBD1|TRBV10-1|TRBJ2-5
CASGTGGGSETQYF
TGCGCCAGCGGGACAGGCGGAGGTTCGGAGACCCAGTACTTC
>many|TRBD2|TRBV2|TRBJ2-7
CASSGRDYLGEQYF
TGTGCCAGCAGTGGCCGGGACTACTTGGGGGAGCAGTACTTC
>many|TRBD2|TRBV12-3/TRBV12-4|TRBJ2-3
CASSSGRIDTQYF
TGTGCCAGCAGTTCCGGGAGGATCGATACGCAGTATTTT
>once|TRBD2|TRBV4-3|TRBJ2-1
CASSQDRAGGIGEQFF
TGCGCCAGCAGCCAAGATCGAGCGGGGGGGATTGGGGAGCAGTTCTTC
>many|TRBD2|TRBV7-2|TRBJ2-5
CASSLVSGRAGPEQETQYF
TGTGCCAGCAGCTTAGTCTCCGGGAGGGCCGGCCCCGAACAAGAGACCCAGTACTTC
>many|TRBD1|TRBV3-1|TRBJ1-1
CASSQGQGMVAFF
TGTGCCAGCAGCCAGGGACAGGGGATGGTAGCTTTCTTT
>NA|NA|TRBV15|TRBJ1-2
CATSRGEARSGYTF
TGTGCCACCAGCAGAGGGGAGGCCCGGAGCGGCTACACCTTC
>many|NA|TRBV7-2|TRBJ2-7
CASSLVAWGGGTVHEQYF
TGTGCCAGCAGCTTAGTCGCTTGGGGAGGGGGCACCGTCCACGAGCAGTACTTC
>many|NA|TRBV4-3|TRBJ2-5
CASSQTVGETQYF
TGCGCCAGCAGCCAGACGGTTGGGGAGACCCAGTACTTC
>once|NA|TRBV27|TRBJ2-6
CASSPFSRAGANVLTF
TGTGCCAGCAGCCCATTTTCCCGAGCCGGGGCCAACGTCCTGACTTTC
>many|NA|TRBV7-2|TRBJ1-2
CASSPHRVGQDYGYTF
TGTGCCAGCAGCCCCCACCGTGTAGGGCAGGACTATGGCTACACCTTC
>many|NA|TRBV20-1|TRBJ2-7
CSARGGATTGRAYEQYF
TGCAGTGCCAGGGGTGGGGCAACAACCGGGCGAGCCTACGAGCAGTACTTC
>many|NA|TRBV28|TRBJ1-2
CASSLAGPMGYTF
TGTGCCAGCTCCTTGGCAGGACCTATGGGCTACACCTTC
>many|TRBD2|TRBV5-1|TRBJ2-7
CASSLEAGGGYEQYF
TGCGCCAGCAGCTTGGAAGCGGGGGGCGGGTACGAGCAGTACTTC
>NA|TRBD2|TRBV20-1|TRBJ2-7
CSAGSSGGFPYEQYF
TGCAGTGCTGGGTCTAGCGGGGGGTTCCCCTACGAGCAGTACTTC
>many|TRBD1|TRBV7-9|TRBJ1-1
CASSPGTGGRDTEAFF
TGTGCCAGCAGCCCTGGGACAGGGGGAAGGGACACTGAAGCTTTCTTT
>NA|NA|TRBV7-9|TRBJ1-1
CASSLGLEAFF
TGTGCCAGCAGCCTCGGCCTCGAAGCTTTCTTT
>few|NA|TRBV18|TRBJ1-4
CASSPATGQNEKLFF
TGTGCCAGCTCTCCGGCCACAGGCCAAAATGAAAAACTGTTTTTT
>few|NA|TRBV3-2|TRBJ2-2
CASSQDPYSGSRMPGELFF
TGTGCCAGCAGCCAAGACCCCTACTCGGGATCGAGAATGCCCGGGGAGCTGTTTTTT
>many|TRBD1|TRBV3-1|TRBJ1-1
CASSQTGSPEAFF
TGTGCCAGCAGCCAGACAGGGAGCCCTGAAGCTTTCTTT
>NA|NA|TRBV12-5|TRBJ2-6
CASGLGQHSGANVLTF
TGTGCTAGTGGTTTGGGACAGCACTCTGGGGCCAACGTCCTGACTTTC
>NA|NA|TRBV5-8|TRBJ1-1
CASGLAIVNTEAFF
TGTGCCAGCGGCTTGGCCATAGTGAACACTGAAGCTTTCTTT
>NA|NA|TRBV9|TRBJ2-2
CASSARDLTGELFF
TGTGCCAGCAGCGCCCGGGACCTCACCGGGGAGCTGTTTTTT
>many|NA|TRBV3-1|TRBJ2-1
CASSQEGLGRDEQFF
TGTGCCAGCAGCCAAGAGGGTTTAGGGCGGGATGAGCAGTTCTTC
>many|NA|TRBV30|TRBJ2-3
CAWGRLGTDTQYF
TGTGCCTGGGGGAGACTGGGCACAGATACGCAGTATTTT
>many|TRBD2|TRBV7-6|TRBJ2-1
CASSRTSGRYNEQFF
TGTGCCAGCAGTAGGACTAGCGGGAGATACAATGAGCAGTTCTTC
>few|NA|TRBV12-3/TRBV12-4|TRBJ1-2
CASSLNSAYYGYTF
TGTGCCAGCAGTTTAAACTCAGCCTATTATGGCTACACCTTC
>many|NA|TRBV6-5|TRBJ1-5
CASSYSMQPQHF
TGTGCCAGCAGTTACTCGATGCAGCCCCAGCATTTT
>NA|TRBD2|TRBV6-2/TRBV6-3|TRBJ2-1
CASQREGEQFF
TGTGCCAGCCAAAGGGAGGGTGAGCAGTTCTTC
>NA|NA|TRBV9|TRBJ1-1
CASSAQAGGAFF
TGTGCCAGCAGCGCACAGGCCGGAGGGGCTTTCTTT
>NA|TRBD2|TRBV10-3|TRBJ2-7
CAISEAGGEQYF
TGTGCCATCAGTGAAGCGGGGGGCGAGCAGTACTTC
>NA|TRBD1|TRBV10-1|TRBJ1-6
CASSGQINSPLHF
TGCGCCAGCTCGGGACAGATTAATTCACCCCTCCACTTT
>many|TRBD1|TRBV7-2|TRBJ2-2
CASSLSPTGTGELFF
TGTGCCAGCAGCTTAAGCCCGACAGGGACCGGGGAGCTGTTTTTT
>many|NA|TRBV28|TRBJ1-4
CASSFLAGGNEKLFF
NA